This entry is about one T cell receptor beta chain. Naive CD8 cells comprised CD45RO-negative, CCR7-positively selected cells, excluding terminally differentiated effector memory CD45RA+ cells. The sample comes from a study of shared clonotypes between healthy human individuals. CDR3 length: 17 residues. Germline V gene lookup returns CDR1 KGHSH and CDR2 LQKENI. After removal of 3 bases from V and 2 bases from J, the junction contained 8 bases not matched to a gene. Some clones are missing from TCRdb's copy, which holds only in-frame ones; the method was immunoSEQ multiplex PCR. Here the sample spans more than 2 million clones, just under 95% being singletons.

The chain combines TRBV18 with TRBJ2-5; 11 nucleotides align to TRBD1. The receptor comes from a man between 18 and 35 years old in good health. Some clones in this sample may be carry-over from other donors' samples. Sequenced: naive CD8+ T cells from PBMCs. The DNA of the CDR3 is TGTGCCAGCTCACCCGAAAGGGACAGGGGGTTACAAGAGACCCAGTACTTC. Translation gives CASSPERDRGLQETQYF. Variable domain in full (rest from reference TRBV18 and TRBJ2-5): NAGVMQNPRHLVRRRGQEARLRCSPMKGHSHVYWYRQLPEEGLKFMVYLQKENIIDESGMPKERFSAEFPKEGPSILRIQQVVRGDSAAYFCASSPERDRGLQETQYFGPGTRLLVL.